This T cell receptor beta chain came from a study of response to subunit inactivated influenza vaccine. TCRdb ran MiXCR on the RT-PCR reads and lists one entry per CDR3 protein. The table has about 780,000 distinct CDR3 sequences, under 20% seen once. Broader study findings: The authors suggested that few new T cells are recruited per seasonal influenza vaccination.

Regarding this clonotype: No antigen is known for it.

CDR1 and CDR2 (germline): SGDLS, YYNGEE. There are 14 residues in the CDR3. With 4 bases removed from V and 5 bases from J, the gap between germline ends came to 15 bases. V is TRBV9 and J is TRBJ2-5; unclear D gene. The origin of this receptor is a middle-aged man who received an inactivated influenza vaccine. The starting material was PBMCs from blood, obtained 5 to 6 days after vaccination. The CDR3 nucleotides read TGTGCCAGCAGCCCCAGCTCCTTAAGGGAGACCCAGTACTTC. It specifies CASSPSSLRETQYF.